Listed here are 7 T cell receptor beta chains from one sample, sequenced in a study of neoadjuvant nivolumab and ipilimumab in lung cancer. Data came from immunoSEQ multiplex PCR; TCRdb stores just in-frame clones and leaves some out. The data hold approximately 30,000 clones, with around 83% observed a single time. Sequencing used tumor tissue, obtained after neoadjuvant nivolumab, alone or with ipilimumab, at or shortly before surgery. The source is an adult with non-small cell lung cancer.

A note on this clone: Distinct nucleotide sequences in the sample also encode this CDR3. This chain's CDR3 is CASSIGQNTEAFF. DNA for the CDR3: TGTGCCAGTAGTATAGGGCAGAACACTGAAGCTTTCTTT. The chain is built from TRBV19 and TRBJ1-1; unclear D gene. The V end lost 1 base, the J end lost 1 base, and 4 bases lay between the germline ends. CDR3 size: 13 residues. The germline V gene encodes CDR1 LNHDA and CDR2 SQIVND (reference sequence).

V is TRBV18 and J is TRBJ1-4; D call uncertain. Germline V gene data show CDR1 as KGHSH and CDR2 as LQKENI. V dropped 3 bases and J dropped 7 bases, with 6 bases sitting between them. This CDR3 has 12 amino acids. CDR3 nucleotide sequence: TGTGCCAGCTCACCCGAGGGTGAAAAACTGTTTTTT. Its translation: CASSPEGEKLFF.

V is TRBV29-1 and J is TRBJ1-5, with a possible D match to TRBD1 (5 bases). Looked up from germline, CDR1 is SQVTM and CDR2 is ANQGSEA. The CDR3 has 13 residues. Trimming removed 2 bases from V and 5 bases from J, with 10 bases in between. CDR3 in DNA: TGCAGCGTTGAATCAGGGAGGGATCAGCCCCAGCATTTT. It translates to CSVESGRDQPQHF.

This clone appeared a single time. The rearrangement joins TRBV11-2 to TRBJ2-3; D possibly corresponds to TRBD1 (5 bases). This CDR3 comprises 17 residues. Trimming cost V 2 bases and J 1 base, with 16 bases left between them. Germline values: CDR1 SGHAT, CDR2 FQNNGV. The CDR3 bases are TGTGCCAGCAGCTTACCAGGGAACTTTGGAGGCACAGATACGCAGTATTTT. Translation: CASSLPGNFGGTDTQYF.

This clone was observed a few times. The CDR3 region is CASSLGESPYNEQFF. CDR3 DNA sequence: TGTGCCAGCAGCTTAGGGGAGTCCCCCTACAATGAGCAGTTCTTC. The chain has TRBV7-6 and TRBJ2-1, with a weak D call TRBD2 (5 bases). Germline CDR1 reads SGHVS; CDR2 reads FNYEAQ. The CDR3 has 15 residues. Trimming removed 1 base at V and 2 bases at J, with 9 bases between.

This rearrangement joins TRBV30 to TRBJ2-1; D possibly corresponds to TRBD2 (6 bases). Germline CDR1 is GTSNPN and CDR2 is SVGIG (reference sequence). V shed 2 bases and J shed 4 bases, with 15 bases lying between them. There are 15 residues in the CDR3. CDR3 loop: CAWSSTGRIYNEQFF. The CDR3 DNA reads TGTGCCTGGAGTTCAACCGGGAGAATTTACAATGAGCAGTTCTTC.

This clone was seen once. This chain connects TRBV5-1 to TRBJ1-2, with D unresolved. CDR1 SGHRS and CDR2 YFSETQ come from the germline V gene. The CDR3 extends over 14 amino acids. Trimming left V 0 bases short and J 1 base short, with 7 bases between. The CDR3 DNA sequence: TGCGCCAGCAGCTTGGAAGGATTTAACTATGGCTACACCTTC. Its translation: CASSLEGFNYGYTF.